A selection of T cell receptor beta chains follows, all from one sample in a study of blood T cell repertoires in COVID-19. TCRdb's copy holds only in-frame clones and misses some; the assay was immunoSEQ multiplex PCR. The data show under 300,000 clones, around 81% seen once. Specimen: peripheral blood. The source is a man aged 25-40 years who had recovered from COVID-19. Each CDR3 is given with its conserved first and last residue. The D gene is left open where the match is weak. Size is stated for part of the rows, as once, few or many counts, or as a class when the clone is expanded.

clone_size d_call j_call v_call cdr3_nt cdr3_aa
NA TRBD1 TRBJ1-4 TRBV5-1 TGCGCCAGCAGGCCCACAGGGGCAGAGAATGAAAAACTGTTTTTT CASRPTGAENEKLFF
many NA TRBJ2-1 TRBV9 TGTGCCAGCAGCGTGGATGGAGCGGTGTACAATGAGCAGTTCTTC CASSVDGAVYNEQFF
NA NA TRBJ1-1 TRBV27 TGTGCCAGCAGTTCCACTTTGAACACTGAAGCTTTCTTT CASSSTLNTEAFF
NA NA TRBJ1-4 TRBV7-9 TGTGCCAGCAGCCCGAGGGAGGGGGGTGAAAAACTGTTTTTT CASSPREGGEKLFF
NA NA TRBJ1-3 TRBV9 TGTGCCAGCAGCGTAGCTGGGCAGCAAAACACCATATATTTT CASSVAGQQNTIYF
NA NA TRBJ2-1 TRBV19 TGTGCCAGTAGTATGTTTCTGGACACGAGGAAAGGTGAGCAGTTCTTC CASSMFLDTRKGEQFF
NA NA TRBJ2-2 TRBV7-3 TGTGCCAGCAGCCCATCGACAGGGAACACCGGGGAGCTGTTTTTT CASSPSTGNTGELFF
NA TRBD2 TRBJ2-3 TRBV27 TGTGCCAGCAGGCTAGCGGGCACAGATACGCAGTATTTT CASRLAGTDTQYF
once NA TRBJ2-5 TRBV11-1 TGTGCCAGCAGCTTATCGCTAGCACGAAGACAAGAGACCCAGTACTTC CASSLSLARRQETQYF
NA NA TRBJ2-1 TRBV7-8 TGTGCCAGCAGCCTATGGTCCAGCGGAGATGAGCAGTTCTTC CASSLWSSGDEQFF
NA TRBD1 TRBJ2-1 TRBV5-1 TGCGCCAGCAGCTTAAGCCTAAGGGACAGGGGGCCCAATGAGCAGTTCTTC CASSLSLRDRGPNEQFF
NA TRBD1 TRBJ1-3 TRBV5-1 TGCGCCAGCAGCTTGGAAACAGGGGGCGCGGGAAACACCATATATTTT CASSLETGGAGNTIYF
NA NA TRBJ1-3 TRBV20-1 TGCAGTGCTAGAGTCAGAAACACCATATATTTT CSARVRNTIYF
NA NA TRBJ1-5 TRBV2 TGTGCCAGCAGTGCAGACAGGTTAGAGAGCAATCAGCCCCAGCATTTT CASSADRLESNQPQHF
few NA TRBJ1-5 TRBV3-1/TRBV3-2 TGTGCCAGCAGCCGGGGGGTATTCCAGCCCCAGCATTTT CASSRGVFQPQHF
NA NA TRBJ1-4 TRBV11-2 TGTGCCAGCAGCTTAGCTTTGGGTTACGGGGAACTGTTTTTT CASSLALGYGELFF
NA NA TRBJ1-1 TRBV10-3 TGTGCCATCTCCCAGGGCCTAAACACTGAAGCTTTCTTT CAISQGLNTEAFF
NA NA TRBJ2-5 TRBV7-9 TGTGCCAGCAGCGCCATCAGGGAACAAGAGACCCAGTACTTC CASSAIREQETQYF
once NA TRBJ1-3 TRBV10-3 TGTGCCATCACAAAAGCTCCCGACTCTGGAAACACCATATATTTT CAITKAPDSGNTIYF
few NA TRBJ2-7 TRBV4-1 TGCGCCAGCAGCCAAGCGGTGACAGGAAAATACGAGCAGTACTTC CASSQAVTGKYEQYF
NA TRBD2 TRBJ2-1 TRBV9 TGTGCCAGTGCGCCAGCGGGGGTCGTTAATGAGCAGTTCTTC CASAPAGVVNEQFF
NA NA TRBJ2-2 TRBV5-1 TGCGCCAGCAGCCTGAACACCGGGGAGCTGTTTTTT CASSLNTGELFF
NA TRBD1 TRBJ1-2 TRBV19 TGTGCCAGTAGTAGGACAGGGGCTGATGGCTACACCTTC CASSRTGADGYTF
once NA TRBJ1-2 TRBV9 TGTGCCAGCAGGTCGCCTTTGGGGGGGGCTGGGGACGGCTACACCTTC CASRSPLGGAGDGYTF
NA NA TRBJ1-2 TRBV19 TGTGCCAGTAGTATACCGGGTTCATACTATGGCTACACCTTC CASSIPGSYYGYTF